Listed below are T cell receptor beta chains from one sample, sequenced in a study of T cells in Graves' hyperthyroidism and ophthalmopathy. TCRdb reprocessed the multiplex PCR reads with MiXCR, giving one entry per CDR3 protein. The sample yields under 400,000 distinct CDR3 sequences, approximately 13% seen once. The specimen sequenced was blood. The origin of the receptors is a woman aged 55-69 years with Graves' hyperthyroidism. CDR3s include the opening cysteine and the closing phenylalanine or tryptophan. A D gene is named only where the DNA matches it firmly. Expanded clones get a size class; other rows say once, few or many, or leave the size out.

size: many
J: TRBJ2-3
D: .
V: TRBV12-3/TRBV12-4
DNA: TGTGCCAGCAGTTTCTTAGTATCCACAGATACGCAGTATTTT
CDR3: CASSFLVSTDTQYF

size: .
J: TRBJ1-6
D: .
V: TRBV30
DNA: TGTGCCTGGAGTCCAGGGCAGGATTCACCCCTCCACTTT
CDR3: CAWSPGQDSPLHF

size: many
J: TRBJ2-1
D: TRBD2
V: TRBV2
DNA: TGTGCCAGCATGAGAGAAGCGGGAGTCTACAATGAGCAGTTCTTC
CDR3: CASMREAGVYNEQFF

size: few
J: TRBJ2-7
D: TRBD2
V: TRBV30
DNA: TGTGCCTGGAGTCCCTTCGGGACTAGCGGCTACGAGCAGTACTTC
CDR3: CAWSPFGTSGYEQYF

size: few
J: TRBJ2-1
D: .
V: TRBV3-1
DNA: TGTGCCAGCAGCCCCCGACTAGACTCCTACAATGAGCAGCTCTTC
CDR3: CASSPRLDSYNEQLF

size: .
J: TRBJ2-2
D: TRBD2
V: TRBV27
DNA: TGTGCCAGCAGTTCGGGACTAGCGGGGTACACCGGGGAGCTGTTTTTT
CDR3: CASSSGLAGYTGELFF

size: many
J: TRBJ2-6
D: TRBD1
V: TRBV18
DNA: TGTGCCAGCTCACCGACAGGGCCAGGAGGGGCCAACGTCCTGACTTTC
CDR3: CASSPTGPGGANVLTF

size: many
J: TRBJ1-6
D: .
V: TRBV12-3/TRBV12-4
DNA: TGTGCCAGCAGTTTGACGGGATCCTATAATTCACCCCTCCACTTT
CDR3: CASSLTGSYNSPLHF

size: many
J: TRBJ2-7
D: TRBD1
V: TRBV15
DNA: TGTGCCACCAGCGGATACCAGGGGGCCGTGGTCTACGAGCAGTACTTC
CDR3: CATSGYQGAVVYEQYF

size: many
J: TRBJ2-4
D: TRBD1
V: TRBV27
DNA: TGTGCCAGCGGACAGGGTAGAAACATTCAGTACTTC
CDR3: CASGQGRNIQYF

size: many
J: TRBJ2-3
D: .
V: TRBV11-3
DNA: TGTGCCAGCAGCCTCGGCGGTAGCCCGGCAGATACGCAGTATTTT
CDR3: CASSLGGSPADTQYF

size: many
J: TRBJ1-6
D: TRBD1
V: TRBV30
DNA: TGTGCCTGGACGACAGGGGTAGGGTCACCCCTCCACTTT
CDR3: CAWTTGVGSPLHF

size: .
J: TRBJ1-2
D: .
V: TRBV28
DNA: TGTGCCTGCAGTCTTCCAGGGTACTATGGCTACACCTTC
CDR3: CACSLPGYYGYTF

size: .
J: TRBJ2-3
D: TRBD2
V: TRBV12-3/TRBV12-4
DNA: TGTGCCAGCAGCCAAGATGTGGCTAGCGGGAGAACAGATACGCAGTATTTT
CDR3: CASSQDVASGRTDTQYF

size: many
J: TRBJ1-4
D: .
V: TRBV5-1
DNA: TGCGCCAGCAGCACAGTTGCAACTAATGAAAAACTGTTTTTT
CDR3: CASSTVATNEKLFF

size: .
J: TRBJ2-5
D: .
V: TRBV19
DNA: TGTGCCAGTACGGGAGCGAGCTTCCAAGAGACCCAGTACTTC
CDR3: CASTGASFQETQYF

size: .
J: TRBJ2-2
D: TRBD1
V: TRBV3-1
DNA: TGTGCCAGCAGCCAAGATAAATTTGTGTGGGACAGGCCAACCGGGGAGCTGTTTTTT
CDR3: CASSQDKFVWDRPTGELFF

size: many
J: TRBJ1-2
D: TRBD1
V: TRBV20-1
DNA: TGCAGTGCTAGCCAACGTGACAGGGGTCCCTTAGGCGGCTACACCTTC
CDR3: CSASQRDRGPLGGYTF

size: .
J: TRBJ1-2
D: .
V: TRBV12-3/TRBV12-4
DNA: TGTGCCAGCAGTCAGGACAGTTACTATGGCTACACCTTC
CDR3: CASSQDSYYGYTF

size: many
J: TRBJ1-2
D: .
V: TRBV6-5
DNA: TGTGCCAGCAATACTGTGGACGGAGGGTACTATGGCTACACCTTC
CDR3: CASNTVDGGYYGYTF

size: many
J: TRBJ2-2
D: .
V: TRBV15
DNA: TGTGCCACCAGCAGACTGGAGGGAAGTATTTGGGCCGGGGAGCTGTTTTTT
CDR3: CATSRLEGSIWAGELFF

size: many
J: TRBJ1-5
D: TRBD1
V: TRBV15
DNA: TGTGCCACCAGCAGAGTCTCGTGGGGCGGGCGCAGGGGGCGAAGCAATCAGCCCCAGCATTTT
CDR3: CATSRVSWGGRRGRSNQPQHF

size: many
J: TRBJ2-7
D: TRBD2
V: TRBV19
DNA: TGTGCCAGTAGTATGGTGGCTAGCGGGAATCTCGAGCAGTACTTC
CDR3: CASSMVASGNLEQYF

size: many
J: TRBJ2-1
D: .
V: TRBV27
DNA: TGTGCCAGCAAAGGCTCCTACAATGAGCAGTTCTTC
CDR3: CASKGSYNEQFF